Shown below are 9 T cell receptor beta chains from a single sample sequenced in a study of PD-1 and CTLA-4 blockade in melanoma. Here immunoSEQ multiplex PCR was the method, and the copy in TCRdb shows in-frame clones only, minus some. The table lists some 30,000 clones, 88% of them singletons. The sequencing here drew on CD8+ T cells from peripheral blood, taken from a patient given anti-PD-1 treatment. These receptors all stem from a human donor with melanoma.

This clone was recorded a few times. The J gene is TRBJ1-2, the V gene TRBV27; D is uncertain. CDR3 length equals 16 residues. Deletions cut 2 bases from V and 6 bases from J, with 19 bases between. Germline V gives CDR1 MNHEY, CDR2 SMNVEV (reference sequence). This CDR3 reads CASSLGPEPRVNGYTF. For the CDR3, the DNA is TGTGCCAGCAGTTTAGGCCCTGAGCCGAGGGTAAATGGCTACACCTTC.

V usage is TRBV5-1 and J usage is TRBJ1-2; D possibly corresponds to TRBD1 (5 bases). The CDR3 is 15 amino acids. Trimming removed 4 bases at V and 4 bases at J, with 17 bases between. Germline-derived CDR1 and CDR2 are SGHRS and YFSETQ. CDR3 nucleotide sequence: TGCGCCAGCAGCCCAGCCCGGGACCGGATCTATGGCTACACCTTC. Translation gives CASSPARDRIYGYTF. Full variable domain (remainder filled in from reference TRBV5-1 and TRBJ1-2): KAGVTQTPRYLIKTRGQQVTLSCSPISGHRSVSWYQQTPGQGLQFLFEYFSETQRNKGNFPGRFSGRQFSNSRSEMNVSTLELGDSALYLCASSPARDRIYGYTFGSGTRLTVV.

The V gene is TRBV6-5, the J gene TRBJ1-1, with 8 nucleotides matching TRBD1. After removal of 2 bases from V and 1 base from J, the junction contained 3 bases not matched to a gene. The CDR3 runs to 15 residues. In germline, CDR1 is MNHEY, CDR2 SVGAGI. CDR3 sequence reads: CASSYATGANTEAFF. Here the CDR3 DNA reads TGTGCCAGCAGTTACGCGACAGGGGCGAACACTGAAGCTTTCTTT.

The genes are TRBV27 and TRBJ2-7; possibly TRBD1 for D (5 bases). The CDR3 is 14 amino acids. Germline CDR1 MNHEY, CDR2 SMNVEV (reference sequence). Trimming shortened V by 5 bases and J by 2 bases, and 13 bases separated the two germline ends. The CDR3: CASSNIGRAYEQYF. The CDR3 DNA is TGTGCCAGCAGTAACATAGGCAGGGCCTACGAGCAGTACTTC.

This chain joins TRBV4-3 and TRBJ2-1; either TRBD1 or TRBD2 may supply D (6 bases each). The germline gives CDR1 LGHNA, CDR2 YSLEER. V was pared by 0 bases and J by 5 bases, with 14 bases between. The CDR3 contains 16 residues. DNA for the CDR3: TGCGCCAGCAGCCAAGATACAACGGGGGCCAACAATGAGCAGTTCTTC. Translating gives CASSQDTTGANNEQFF.

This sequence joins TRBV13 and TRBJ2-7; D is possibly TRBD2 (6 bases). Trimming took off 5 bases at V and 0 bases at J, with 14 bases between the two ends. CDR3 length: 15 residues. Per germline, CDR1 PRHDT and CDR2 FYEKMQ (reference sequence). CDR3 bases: TGTGCCAGCAGCGACGGGACTGGCAGCTCCTACGAGCAGTACTTC. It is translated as CASSDGTGSSYEQYF.

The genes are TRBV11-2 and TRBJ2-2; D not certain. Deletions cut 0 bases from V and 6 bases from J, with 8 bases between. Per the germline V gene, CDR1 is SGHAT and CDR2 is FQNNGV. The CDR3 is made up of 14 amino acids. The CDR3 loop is CASSLEISAGELFF. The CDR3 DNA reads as TGTGCCAGCAGCTTAGAGATCAGTGCCGGGGAGCTGTTTTTT.

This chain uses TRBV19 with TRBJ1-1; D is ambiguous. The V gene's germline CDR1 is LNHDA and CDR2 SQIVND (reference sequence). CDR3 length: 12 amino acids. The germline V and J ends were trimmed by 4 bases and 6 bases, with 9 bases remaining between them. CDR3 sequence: CASSNSPAEAFF. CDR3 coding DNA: TGTGCCAGTAGTAACTCACCTGCTGAAGCTTTCTTT.

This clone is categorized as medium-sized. The DNA for the CDR3 is TGTGCCAGTAGTATCGGGACAGGGTTTTCTGAAGCTTTCTTT. This translates into CASSIGTGFSEAFF. The V call is TRBV19, the J call TRBJ1-1, with 9 bases that match TRBD1. The germline V gene has CDR1 LNHDA and CDR2 SQIVND (reference sequence). The V gene end was trimmed by 3 bases and the J gene end by 6 bases; junction bases not matched to a gene: 5. The length of the CDR3 is 14 residues.